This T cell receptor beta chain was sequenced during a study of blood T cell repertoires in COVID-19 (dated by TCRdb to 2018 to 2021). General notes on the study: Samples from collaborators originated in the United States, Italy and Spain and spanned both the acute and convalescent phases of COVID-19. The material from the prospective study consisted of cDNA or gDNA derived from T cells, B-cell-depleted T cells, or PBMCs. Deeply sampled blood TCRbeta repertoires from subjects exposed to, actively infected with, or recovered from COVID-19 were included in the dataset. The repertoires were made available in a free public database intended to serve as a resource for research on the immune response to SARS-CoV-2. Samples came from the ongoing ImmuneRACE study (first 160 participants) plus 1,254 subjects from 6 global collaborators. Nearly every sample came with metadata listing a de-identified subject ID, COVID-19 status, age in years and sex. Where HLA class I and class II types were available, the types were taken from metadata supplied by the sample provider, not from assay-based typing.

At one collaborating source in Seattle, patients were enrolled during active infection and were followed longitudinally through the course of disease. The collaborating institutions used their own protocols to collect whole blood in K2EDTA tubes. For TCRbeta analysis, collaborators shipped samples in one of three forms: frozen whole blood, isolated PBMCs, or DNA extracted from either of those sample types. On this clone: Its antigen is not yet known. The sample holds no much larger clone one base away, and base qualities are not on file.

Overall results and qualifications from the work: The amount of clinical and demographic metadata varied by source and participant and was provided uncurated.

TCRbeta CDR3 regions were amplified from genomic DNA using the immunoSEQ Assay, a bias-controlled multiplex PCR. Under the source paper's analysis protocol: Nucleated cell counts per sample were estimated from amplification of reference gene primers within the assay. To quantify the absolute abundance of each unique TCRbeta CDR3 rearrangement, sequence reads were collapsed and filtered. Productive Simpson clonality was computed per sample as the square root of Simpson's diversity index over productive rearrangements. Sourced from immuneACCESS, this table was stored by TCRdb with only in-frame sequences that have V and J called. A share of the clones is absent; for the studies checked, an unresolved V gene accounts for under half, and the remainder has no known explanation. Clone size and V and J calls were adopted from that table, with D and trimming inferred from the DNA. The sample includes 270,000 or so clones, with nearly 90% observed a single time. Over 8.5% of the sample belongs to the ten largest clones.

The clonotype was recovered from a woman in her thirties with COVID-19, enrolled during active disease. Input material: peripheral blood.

The sequence in DNA is TGTGCCAGCAGTCCAAGGGACAGGGGGTATGAGCAGTTCTTC. This translates into CASSPRDRGYEQFF. The chain employs TRBV2 and TRBJ2-1, with TRBD1 identical over 11 junction bases. CDR1 is given as SNHLY and CDR2 as FYNNEI, both from the germline V gene. The cysteine opens and the phenylalanine closes a CDR3 of 14 amino acids. The only DNA kept is the CDR3, 42 bases in frame from the first base. Trimming removed 5 bases from V and 8 bases from J; the gene matches leave 5 bases unexplained.